Each of the 21 T cell receptor beta chains below was sequenced from the same sample in a study of T cell responses to AZD1222 COVID-19 vaccine. This table comes from immunoSEQ multiplex PCR, and its TCRdb copy is limited to in-frame clones, with some not included. The data hold 100,000 to 140,000 clones, with 89% observed a single time. The sequencing used peripheral blood, collected on day 0 of AZD1222 vaccination. The receptors were sampled from an adult in good health.

The chain recombines TRBV28 with TRBJ2-3; a possible D gene is TRBD2 (7 bases). V was shortened by 7 bases and J by 0 bases, with 17 bases between the two germline ends. Germline V lookup: CDR1 MDHEN, CDR2 SYDVKM. The CDR3 sequence is 16 residues long. The CDR3 is CASTKGGGGSTDTQYF. CDR3 nucleotide sequence: TGTGCCAGCACCAAAGGGGGGGGCGGGAGCACAGATACGCAGTATTTT. Variable domain in full (rest from reference TRBV28 and TRBJ2-3): DVKVTQSSRYLVKRTGEKVFLECVQDMDHENMFWYRQDPGLGLRLIYFSYDVKMKEKGDIPEGYSVSREKKERFSLILESASTNQTSMYLCASTKGGGGSTDTQYFGPGTRLTVL.

V is TRBV5-5 and J is TRBJ1-4; D perhaps matches TRBD1 (6 bases). V was cut by 3 bases and J by 7 bases, with 19 bases left in between. The CDR3 loop spans 16 amino acids. The germline V gene has CDR1 SGHKS and CDR2 YYEKEE (reference sequence). The CDR3: CASSSGVGRGVEKLFF. For the CDR3, the DNA is TGTGCCAGCAGCTCAGGCGTTGGTAGGGGGGTTGAAAAACTGTTTTTT.

V usage is TRBV28 and J usage is TRBJ1-5; TRBD1 matches at 7 bases. J gave up 9 bases and V 6 bases, and 17 bases lay outside the gene matches. CDR1 MDHEN and CDR2 SYDVKM come from the germline V gene. There are 16 residues in the CDR3. The DNA of the CDR3 is TGTGCCAGCAGCTACCTTGGGACAGCTTATCATGGGCCCCAGCATTTT. It encodes CASSYLGTAYHGPQHF.

The rearrangement uses TRBV29-1 and TRBJ2-7; either TRBD1 or TRBD2 may fit D (5 bases each). The CDR3 sequence is 15 residues long. In germline, CDR1 is SQVTM, CDR2 ANQGSEA. V gave up 4 bases and J gave up 4 bases, with 20 bases separating them. DNA for the CDR3: TGCAGCGTTGTGGGGACGGACACTTCCCTTTACGAGCAGTACTTC. It translates to CSVVGTDTSLYEQYF.

V is TRBV5-6 and J is TRBJ2-2; no clear D gene. Germline lookup yields CDR1 SGHDT and CDR2 YYEEEE. The CDR3 covers 14 residues. V was pared by 2 bases and J by 0 bases, with 5 bases between. The CDR3 loop is CASSLTANTGELFF. The CDR3 bases are TGTGCCAGCAGCTTAACAGCGAACACCGGGGAGCTGTTTTTT.

This clone has only a few counts. This chain uses TRBV28 with TRBJ1-2, with D unclear. This CDR3 has 13 residues. Trimming cost V 3 bases and J 0 bases, with 5 bases left between them. The V gene's germline CDR1 is MDHEN and CDR2 SYDVKM. CDR3 in DNA: TGTGCCAGCAGTTTCGGATCTAACTATGGCTACACCTTC. This codes for CASSFGSNYGYTF.

Only one count was recorded for this clone. The chain carries TRBV11-3 and TRBJ2-5, with D perhaps matching TRBD1 (7 bases). The CDR3 runs to 15 residues. Looked up from germline, CDR1 is SGHNT and CDR2 is YENEEA. Trimming removed 0 bases from V and 4 bases from J, with 12 bases in between. The CDR3: CASSLDGGGGETQYF. The DNA of the CDR3 is TGTGCCAGCAGCTTAGACGGAGGGGGCGGAGAGACCCAGTACTTC.

The chain carries TRBV30 and TRBJ2-7; 7 nucleotides match TRBD2. Germline lookup yields CDR1 GTSNPN and CDR2 SVGIG (reference sequence). CDR3 length equals 12 residues. J lost 7 bases, V lost 2 bases, and 5 bases had no gene match. CDR3 loop: CAWSRTRGEQYF. Written as DNA, the CDR3 is TGTGCCTGGAGTCGGACTAGAGGAGAGCAGTACTTC.

The chain is built from TRBV28 and TRBJ1-4, with D unclear. Germline V CDR1 and CDR2: MDHEN, SYDVKM. The length of the CDR3 is 15 residues. The ends were cut back, 2 bases at V and 0 bases at J, with 7 bases in the middle. Written as DNA, the CDR3 is TGTGCCAGCAGTTTAGAGGGCGCAACTAATGAAAAACTGTTTTTT. It is translated as CASSLEGATNEKLFF.

The chain is built from TRBV9 and TRBJ2-1, with a weak D call TRBD1 (6 bases). V lost 1 base to trimming and J lost 5 bases, with 10 bases between them. CDR1 and CDR2 (germline): SGDLS, YYNGEE. This CDR3 is 14 amino acids long. CDR3 in DNA: TGTGCCAGCAGCGTATCCGGACAGAACAATGAGCAGTTCTTC. This encodes CASSVSGQNNEQFF. Full variable domain (remainder filled in from reference TRBV9 and TRBJ2-1): DSGVTQTPKHLITATGQRVTLRCSPRSGDLSVYWYQQSLDQGLQFLIQYYNGEERAKGNILERFSAQQFPDLHSELNLSSLELGDSALYFCASSVSGQNNEQFFGPGTRLTVL.

The chain carries TRBV10-3 and TRBJ1-2, with no clear D. The CDR3 is 14 residues long. The V gene's germline CDR1 is ENHRY and CDR2 SYGVKD. The germline V and J ends were trimmed by 3 bases and 4 bases, with 12 bases remaining between them. This CDR3 reads CAISEQTPRYGYTF. The CDR3 DNA reads TGTGCCATCAGTGAACAGACACCGCGCTATGGCTACACCTTC.

The chain couples TRBV3-1 (or the pseudogene TRBV3-2) to TRBJ2-2, with D unresolved. Trimming shortened V by 7 bases and J by 6 bases, and 9 bases separated the two germline ends. The CDR3 extends over 12 amino acids. Per germline, CDR1 LGHDT and CDR2 YNNKEL (reference sequence). The CDR3 here is CASTDPAGELFF. The CDR3 nucleotides are TGTGCCAGCACCGACCCAGCCGGGGAGCTGTTTTTT.

V gene TRBV5-1 combines with J gene TRBJ1-5; the D is unclear. CDR3 size: 15 residues. Deletions cut 0 bases from V and 7 bases from J, with 14 bases between. Germline V gene lookup returns CDR1 SGHRS and CDR2 YFSETQ. The CDR3 spells CASSLAGNLEQPQHF. CDR3 coding DNA: TGCGCCAGCAGCTTGGCGGGGAACCTTGAGCAGCCCCAGCATTTT.

V and J are TRBV7-2 and TRBJ2-1, with TRBD1 matching 7 bases. The V gene end was trimmed by 5 bases and the J gene end by 0 bases; junction bases not matched to a gene: 1. This CDR3 is 14 amino acids long. Looked up from germline, CDR1 is SGHTA and CDR2 is FQGNSA. The CDR3 is CASSNRGSYNEQFF. The CDR3 nucleotides are TGTGCCAGCAGCAACAGGGGCTCCTACAATGAGCAGTTCTTC.

The chain has TRBV25-1 and TRBJ1-6; D is uncertain. Per germline, CDR1 MGHDK and CDR2 SYGVNS. CDR3 size: 14 residues. Trimming shortened V by 6 bases and J by 1 base, and 7 bases separated the two germline ends. The CDR3 loop is CASRDASYNSPLHF. The CDR3 region has the DNA TGTGCCAGCAGGGATGCGTCCTATAATTCACCCCTCCACTTT. The whole variable domain, filled in from reference TRBV25-1 and TRBJ1-6, reads EADIYQTPRYLVIGTGKKITLECSQTMGHDKMYWYQQDPGMELHLIHYSYGVNSTEKGDLSSESTVSRIRTEHFPLTLESARPSHTSQYLCASRDASYNSPLHFGNGTRLTVT.

This chain joins TRBV4-3 and TRBJ2-7; weak D call: TRBD1 (5 bases). V was cut by 0 bases and J by 2 bases, with 11 bases left in between. The CDR3 is made up of 15 amino acids. The germline V gene has CDR1 LGHNA and CDR2 YSLEER. The CDR3 bases are TGCGCCAGCAGCCAAGAGGTAGGGGCCGCCTACGAGCAGTACTTC. It translates to CASSQEVGAAYEQYF.

The chain uses TRBV7-3 and TRBJ2-3, with D unclear. The CDR3 is 16 residues long. Germline V gene lookup returns CDR1 SGHTA and CDR2 FQGTGA. With 5 bases removed from V and 2 bases from J, the gap between germline ends came to 17 bases. CDR3 DNA: TGTGCCAGCAGCCCTAACGGCCAAGGTATCACAGATACGCAGTATTTT. The encoded protein is CASSPNGQGITDTQYF.

The chain employs TRBV12-3 or TRBV12-4 and TRBJ2-5, with D unclear. The CDR3 covers 12 residues. Trimming pared 2 bases from V and 10 bases from J, leaving 11 bases between. CDR3 DNA: TGTGCCAGCAGTTTACAGGCGGTGAACCAGTACTTC. The encoded protein is CASSLQAVNQYF.

The chain is built from TRBV28 and TRBJ2-5; D possibly matches TRBD1 or TRBD2 (5 bases each). V was cut by 4 bases and J by 4 bases, with 13 bases left in between. This CDR3 comprises 14 residues. Looked up from germline, CDR1 is MDHEN and CDR2 is SYDVKM. CDR3 residues: CASSSRGRGETQYF. For the CDR3, the DNA is TGTGCCAGCAGTTCTAGGGGACGGGGAGAGACCCAGTACTTC.

The CDR3 DNA reads TGTGCCAGCAGACAAACTAGCGGAAACCACTACGAGCAGTACTTC. Protein sequence: CASRQTSGNHYEQYF. The chain is built from TRBV7-2 and TRBJ2-7, with 8 bases fitting TRBD2. The germline V gene has CDR1 SGHTA and CDR2 FQGNSA. With 6 bases clipped from V and 3 bases from J, the junction kept 10 bases outside the gene matches. This CDR3 has 15 residues.

V and J are TRBV20-1 and TRBJ1-1; a possible D gene is TRBD1 (5 bases). The germline CDR1 and CDR2 sequences are DFQATT and SNEGSKA (reference sequence). Between the trimmed V and J ends, which lost 3 bases and 3 bases, there was a span of 14 bases. The CDR3 totals 14 residues. CDR3 sequence: CSASRGPRDTEAFF. The CDR3 coding sequence is TGCAGTGCTAGTCGGGGACCCCGGGACACTGAAGCTTTCTTT.